Below, one TCR beta chain is given with its context. This sample is part of a study of T cells expressing NK-cell markers. About the study: Seven of the eight sequenced donors were classified as HCMV-seropositive, and one was classified as seronegative.

Germline assignment: CDR1 SGHAT and CDR2 FQNNGV. The CDR3 has 17 amino acids. TCRdb reanalyzed the 5' RACE reads, giving one entry per CDR3 protein sequence and no DNA. Its table records fewer than 300,000 distinct CDR3 sequences. Specimen: blood T cells: a sorted CD56 or NKG2C T cell subset, CD4+ or CD8+ T cells, or bulk PBMC T cells (not recorded which). The V and J genes are TRBV11-2 and TRBJ1-2; absent DNA, TCRdb's TRBD1 call cannot be checked. The receptor was derived from a woman aged 18-70 years in good health. CDR3 region: CASSLDRDSLLGYGYTF.